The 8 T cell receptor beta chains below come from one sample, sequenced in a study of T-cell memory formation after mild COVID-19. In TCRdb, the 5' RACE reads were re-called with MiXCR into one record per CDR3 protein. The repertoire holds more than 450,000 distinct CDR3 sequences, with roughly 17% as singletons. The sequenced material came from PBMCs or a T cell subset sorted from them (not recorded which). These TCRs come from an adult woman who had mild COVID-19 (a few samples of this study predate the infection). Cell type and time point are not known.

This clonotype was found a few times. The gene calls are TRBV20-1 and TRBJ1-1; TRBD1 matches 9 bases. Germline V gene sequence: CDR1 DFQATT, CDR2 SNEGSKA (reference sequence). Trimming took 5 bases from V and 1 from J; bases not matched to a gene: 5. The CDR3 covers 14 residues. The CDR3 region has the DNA TGCAGTGCTCCACAGGGGGCGAAGAACACTGAAGCTTTCTTT. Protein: CSAPQGAKNTEAFF.

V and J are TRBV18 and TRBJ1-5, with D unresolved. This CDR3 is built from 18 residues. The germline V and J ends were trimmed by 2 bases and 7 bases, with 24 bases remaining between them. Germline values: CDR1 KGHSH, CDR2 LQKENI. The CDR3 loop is CASSPFADPGSIGQPQHF. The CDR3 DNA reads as TGTGCCAGCTCACCATTTGCGGATCCCGGGAGTATAGGACAGCCCCAGCATTTT.

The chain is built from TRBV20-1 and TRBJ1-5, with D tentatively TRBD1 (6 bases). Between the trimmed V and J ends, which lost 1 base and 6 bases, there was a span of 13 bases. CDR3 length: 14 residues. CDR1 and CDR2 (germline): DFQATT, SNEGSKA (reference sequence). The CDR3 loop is CSARGRTATQPQHF. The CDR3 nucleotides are TGCAGTGCTAGAGGGAGGACAGCAACTCAGCCCCAGCATTTT.

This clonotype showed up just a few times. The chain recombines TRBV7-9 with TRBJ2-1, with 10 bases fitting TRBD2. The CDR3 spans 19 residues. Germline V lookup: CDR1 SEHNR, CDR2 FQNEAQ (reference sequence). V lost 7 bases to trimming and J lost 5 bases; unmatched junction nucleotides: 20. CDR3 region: CASTTPPTRTSGQDNEQFF. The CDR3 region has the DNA TGTGCCAGCACCACCCCACCAACAAGGACTAGCGGACAAGACAATGAGCAGTTCTTC.

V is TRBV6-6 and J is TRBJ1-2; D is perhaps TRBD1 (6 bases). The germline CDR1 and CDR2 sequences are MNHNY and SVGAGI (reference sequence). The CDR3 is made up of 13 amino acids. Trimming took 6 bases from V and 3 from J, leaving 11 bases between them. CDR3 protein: CASSNRDYYGYTF. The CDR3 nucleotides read TGTGCCAGCAGCAACAGGGACTACTATGGCTACACCTTC.

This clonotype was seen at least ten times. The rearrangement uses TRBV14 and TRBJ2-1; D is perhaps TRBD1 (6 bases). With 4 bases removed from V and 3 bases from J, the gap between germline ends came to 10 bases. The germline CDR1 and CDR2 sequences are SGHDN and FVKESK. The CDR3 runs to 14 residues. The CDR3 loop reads CASSPLGGYNEQFF. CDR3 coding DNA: TGTGCCAGCAGCCCTTTAGGGGGCTACAATGAGCAGTTCTTC.

The chain's CDR3 is CSVGQMGLSGELFF. CDR3 nucleotides: TGCAGCGTTGGTCAAATGGGGTTAAGCGGGGAGCTGTTTTTT. The chain links TRBV29-1 to TRBJ2-2; no reliable D call. The CDR3 consists of 14 residues. Trimming took 4 bases from V and 7 from J, leaving 16 bases between them. Germline V gene lookup returns CDR1 SQVTM and CDR2 ANQGSEA.

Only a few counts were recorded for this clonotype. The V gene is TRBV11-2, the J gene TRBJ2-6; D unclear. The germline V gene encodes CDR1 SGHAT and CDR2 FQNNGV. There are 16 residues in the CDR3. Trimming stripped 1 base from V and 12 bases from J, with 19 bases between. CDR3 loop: CASSLVGGAVRSVLTF. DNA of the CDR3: TGTGCCAGCAGCTTAGTGGGCGGAGCAGTCAGGAGCGTCCTGACTTTC.